The clone carrying this TCR beta chain was seen a single time. Antigen specificity is unknown. TCRdb analysed the PCR reads with MiXCR anew, one entry per CDR3 protein. The sample contains about 14,000 distinct CDR3 sequences, less than 70% of which appear only once. The CDR3 loop spans 11 amino acids. Trimming removed 1 base at V and 6 bases at J, with 4 bases between. Germline V gene lookup returns CDR1 MNHEY and CDR2 SMNVEV (reference sequence). The source of the sample is a study of vaccination and CD4 T cells after COVID-19. Across the study: Convalescent donors were composed of six males and four females, of whom two were Hispanic. Participants were administered two doses of either the BNT162b2 or the mRNA-1273 vaccine. For post-vaccine samples, collection took place a median roughly 70 days after dose two, ranging from 14 to 241.

General study points: Among reactive clones from convalescent patients, a median roughly 85% appeared only post-vaccination.

Sequenced material: CD4+ T cells from blood, taken after SARS-CoV-2 vaccination. V gene TRBV27 combines with J gene TRBJ2-7; D remains ambiguous. The clonotype originates from a human donor who had recovered from COVID-19. The CDR3: CASSLWVEQYF. The CDR3 DNA sequence: TGTGCCAGCAGTTTATGGGTCGAGCAGTACTTC.